This T cell receptor beta chain was sequenced in a study of T cell changes during pregnancy in multiple sclerosis. TCRdb's table, derived via immunoSEQ multiplex PCR, lists solely in-frame clones and lacks some. The repertoire consists of 40,000 to 60,000 clones, with 95% occurring once and the leading ten covering almost 6%. Here the sequenced sample was CD8+ T cells from peripheral blood mononuclear cells, taken in the first trimester of pregnancy. The clonotype comes from a female donor with multiple sclerosis, enrolled in a pregnancy study.

DNA of the CDR3: TGTGCCAGCAGCTCAGGGGGCCTCTACGAGCAGTACTTC. Translation: CASSSGGLYEQYF. This chain links TRBV5-6 with TRBJ2-7; 8 bases agree with TRBD1. The length of the CDR3 is 13 residues. The V segment lost 3 bases and the J segment 3 bases; nucleotides outside the gene matches: 2. The germline CDR1 and CDR2 sequences are SGHDT and YYEEEE. Combining the CDR3 with reference TRBV5-6 and TRBJ2-7 gives the whole variable domain DAGVTQSPTHLIKTRGQQVTLRCSPKSGHDTVSWYQQALGQGPQFIFQYYEEEERQRGNFPDRFSGHQFPNYSSELNVNALLLGDSALYLCASSSGGLYEQYFGPGTRLTVT.